This is a list of T cell receptor beta chains from one sample in a study of pediatric ulcerative colitis. Data came from immunoSEQ multiplex PCR; TCRdb stores just in-frame clones and leaves some out. The repertoire holds 40,000 to 55,000 clones, 78% seen once, with less than 4.5% in the top ten. The specimen sequenced was gut tissue. The receptors here all came from a girl under 18 with moderate ulcerative colitis. CDR3s include the opening cysteine and the closing phenylalanine or tryptophan. The D gene is left open where the match is weak. Clone size appears in some rows only: once, few, many, or a class for an expanded clone.

D gene	V gene	J gene	clone size	CDR3 protein	CDR3 DNA
-	TRBV5-1	TRBJ2-3	few	CASSSAGRTDTQYF	TGCGCCAGCAGCTCGGCCGGTCGAACAGATACGCAGTATTTT
-	TRBV9	TRBJ2-1	-	CASSASGLGTYNEQFF	TGTGCCAGCAGCGCCTCCGGGCTGGGGACCTACAATGAGCAGTTCTTC
-	TRBV5-6	TRBJ2-7	-	CASSLKGQQYF	TGTGCCAGCAGCTTAAAGGGACAGCAGTACTTC
-	TRBV2	TRBJ1-1	-	CASSYTPGGEAFF	TGTGCCAGCTCATACACTCCGGGGGGTGAAGCTTTCTTT
-	TRBV6-1	TRBJ1-2	-	CASRVTEHYGYTF	TGTGCCAGCAGGGTGACCGAACACTATGGCTACACCTTC
TRBD1	TRBV2	TRBJ2-7	-	CASTRQGAMYEQYF	TGTGCCAGCACAAGACAGGGGGCGATGTACGAGCAGTACTTC
TRBD1	TRBV30	TRBJ2-7	-	CAWSVPQMTGPYEQYF	TGTGCCTGGAGTGTCCCCCAAATGACAGGGCCCTACGAGCAGTACTTC
-	TRBV25-1	TRBJ1-6	-	CASSGLTSSPLHF	TGTGCCAGCAGTGGGTTGACAAGTTCACCCCTCCACTTT
TRBD2	TRBV10-2	TRBJ2-7	-	CASSEGGGSQYF	TGCGCCAGCAGTGAAGGCGGGGGGAGTCAGTACTTC
-	TRBV18	TRBJ1-4	-	CASSREVSEKLFF	TGTGCCAGCTCACGAGAGGTCTCGGAAAAACTGTTTTTT
-	TRBV19	TRBJ1-5	-	CASRANQGKLPQHF	TGTGCCAGTCGAGCGAATCAGGGAAAGCTGCCCCAGCATTTT
TRBD2	TRBV10-3	TRBJ2-1	-	CAISEATGGSTNEQFF	TGTGCCATCAGTGAGGCGACTGGCGGGAGTACTAATGAGCAGTTCTTC
TRBD2	TRBV28	TRBJ2-7	-	CASSLPGLAGTYEQYF	TGTGCCAGCAGCCTTCCTGGACTAGCGGGTACCTACGAGCAGTACTTC